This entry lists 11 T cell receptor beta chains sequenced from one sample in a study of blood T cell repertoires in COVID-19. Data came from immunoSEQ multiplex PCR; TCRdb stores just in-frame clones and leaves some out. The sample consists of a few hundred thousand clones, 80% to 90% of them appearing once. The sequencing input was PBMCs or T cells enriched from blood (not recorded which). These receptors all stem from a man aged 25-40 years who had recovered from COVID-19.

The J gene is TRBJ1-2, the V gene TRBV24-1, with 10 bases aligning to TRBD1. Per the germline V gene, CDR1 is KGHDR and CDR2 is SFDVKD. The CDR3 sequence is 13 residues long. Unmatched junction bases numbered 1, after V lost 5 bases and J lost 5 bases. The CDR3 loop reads CATSAGQGYGYTF. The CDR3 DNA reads TGTGCCACCAGTGCGGGACAGGGGTATGGCTACACCTTC.

As DNA, the CDR3 is TGTGCCAGCACCCTGACAGGGGGCGCGCATAATGAGCAGTTCTTC. It is translated as CASTLTGGAHNEQFF. This rearrangement joins TRBV6-5 to TRBJ2-1; TRBD1 matches at 10 bases. The V segment lost 7 bases and the J segment 7 bases; nucleotides outside the gene matches: 10. Germline lookup yields CDR1 MNHEY and CDR2 SVGAGI. The CDR3 consists of 15 residues.

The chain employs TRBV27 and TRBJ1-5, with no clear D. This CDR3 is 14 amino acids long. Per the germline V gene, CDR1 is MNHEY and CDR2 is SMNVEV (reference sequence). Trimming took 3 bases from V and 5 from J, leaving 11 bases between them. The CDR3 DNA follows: TGTGCCAGCAGTTTGGTTCGCGGGGATCAGCCCCAGCATTTT. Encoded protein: CASSLVRGDQPQHF.

The CDR3 protein is CASRTGTGGYTF. DNA of the CDR3: TGTGCCAGCAGGACCGGGACAGGGGGCTACACCTTC. The chain has TRBV12-3 or TRBV12-4 and TRBJ1-2; 9 nucleotides match TRBD1. Losses at the gene ends were 6 bases for V and 8 bases for J; bases not matched to a gene: 4. CDR3 length: 12 amino acids.

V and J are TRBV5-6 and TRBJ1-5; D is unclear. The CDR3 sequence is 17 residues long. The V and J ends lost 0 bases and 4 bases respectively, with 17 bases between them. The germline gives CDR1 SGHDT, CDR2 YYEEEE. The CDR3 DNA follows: TGTGCCAGCAGCTTGGGGGTTTGGCAGGAGGGAAATCAGCCCCAGCATTTT. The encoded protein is CASSLGVWQEGNQPQHF.

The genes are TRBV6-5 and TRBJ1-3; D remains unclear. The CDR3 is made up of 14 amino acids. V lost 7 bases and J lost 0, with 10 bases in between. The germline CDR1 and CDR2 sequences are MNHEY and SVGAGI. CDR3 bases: TGTGCCAGCAAGAGTGAATACTCTGGAAACACCATATATTTT. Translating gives CASKSEYSGNTIYF.

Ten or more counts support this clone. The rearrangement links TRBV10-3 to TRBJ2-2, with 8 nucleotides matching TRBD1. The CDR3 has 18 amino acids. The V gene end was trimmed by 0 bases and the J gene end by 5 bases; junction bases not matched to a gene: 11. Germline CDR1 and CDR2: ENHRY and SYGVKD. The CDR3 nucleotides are TGTGCCATCAGTGAGTCCGGGACAGGAGGCGTAAGGACCGGGGAGCTGTTTTTT. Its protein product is CAISESGTGGVRTGELFF.

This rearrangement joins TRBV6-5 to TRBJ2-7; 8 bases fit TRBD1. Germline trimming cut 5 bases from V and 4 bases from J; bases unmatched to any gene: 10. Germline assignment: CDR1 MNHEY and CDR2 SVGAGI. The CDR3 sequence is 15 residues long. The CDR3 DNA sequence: TGTGCCAGCAGTCGAAGACCGGGACAGGATTACGAGCAGTACTTC. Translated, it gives CASSRRPGQDYEQYF.

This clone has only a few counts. CDR3 protein: CASSLYLTGRNEKLFF. CDR3 bases: TGTGCCAGTAGCCTTTACCTGACAGGGAGGAATGAAAAACTGTTTTTT. V and J are TRBV19 and TRBJ1-4, with TRBD1 identical over 7 bases. Germline assignment: CDR1 LNHDA and CDR2 SQIVND (reference sequence). V trimming: 6 bases; J trimming: 5 bases; junction bases outside the gene matches: 12. This CDR3 region has 16 residues.

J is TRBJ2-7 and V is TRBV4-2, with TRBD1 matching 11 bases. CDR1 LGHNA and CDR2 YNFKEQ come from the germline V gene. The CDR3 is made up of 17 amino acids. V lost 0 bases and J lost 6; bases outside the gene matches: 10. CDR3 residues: CASSQDKGQGVLSEQYF. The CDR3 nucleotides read TGTGCCAGCAGCCAAGATAAGGGACAGGGGGTTCTGAGCGAGCAGTACTTC.

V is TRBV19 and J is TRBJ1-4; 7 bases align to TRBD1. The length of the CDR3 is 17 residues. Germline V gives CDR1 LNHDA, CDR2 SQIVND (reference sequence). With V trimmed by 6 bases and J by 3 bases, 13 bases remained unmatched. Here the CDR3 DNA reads TGTGCCAGTAGCCGAACCGCTTCCGGGACAGCTAATGAAAAACTGTTTTTT. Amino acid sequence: CASSRTASGTANEKLFF.